The entry below gives a single T cell receptor (beta chain) sequence along with its context. It has no known antigen specificity. Within one base of it there is no much larger clone, and no base qualities were kept. The instrument was an Illumina HiSeq 1500. TCRdb reworked the public reads: Q25 trimming with fastp, MiXCR clone assembly, productive beta chains retained. CDR3 protein duplicates are merged, each entry listing the most common genes and DNA. The sample includes around 450,000 distinct CDR3 sequences, with about 33% observed a single time. The ten largest clones represent roughly an eighth of the sample. The sample belongs to a study of T cell repertoires in cytomegalovirus infection (dated 2019 in TCRdb). Looking at the study overall: Because public TCR beta signatures pointed to carriage of CMV infection together with the matching HLA type, the HLA type of each donor mattered for the analysis. Summary of the overall study and its limitations: Carriers of CMV infection plus the relevant HLA type were discriminated by the cumulative frequency of public TCR beta family members in the study cohort and in an independent roughly 340-donor cohort. The ex vivo response was dominated by HLA-C-restricted CMV-specific TCR beta clonotypes, which also provided the single most frequent clonotype in two of eight donors.

Reading the germline V gene (reference sequence) gives CDR1 MNHNY and CDR2 SVGAGI. The V and J ends are trimmed by 4 bases and 3 bases, leaving 12 bases between them. From the cysteine up to the phenylalanine, the CDR3 has a length of 14 residues. Here the CDR3 DNA is all that survives: 42 bases in frame from base 1. This sequence uses TRBV6-6 and TRBJ1-1; the D gene cannot be named for sure. The sequenced sample was PBMCs. The clonotype was recovered from a human donor in good health (CMV status not recorded). Some clones in this sample may be carry-over from other donors' samples. Here is the DNA: TGTGCCAGCAGTTCCGGCCGGAGCTACACTGAAGCTTTCTTT. It specifies CASSSGRSYTEAFF.